This T cell receptor beta chain was sequenced for a study of tumor-infiltrating lymphocytes in primary liver carcinoma. Study overall: Spanning 4.2 to 10 cm, the tumors were T1-T3 N0M0.

The researchers produced TCR beta cDNA from around 500 ng total RNA with a constant-region primer. Researchers made the TCR beta libraries by running three nested multiplex PCR rounds with slightly modified ARM-PCR. In the first two PCR rounds, TRBV1-TRBV30 forward primers were paired with a C-beta reverse primer, and each round lasted roughly 9 cycles. TCRdb re-called the multiplex PCR reads with MiXCR, one entry per CDR3 protein. Of 75,000 to 80,000 distinct CDR3 sequences in the sample, 69% were seen once. In regard to this clonotype: At one end, the junction sequence differs from germline, possibly due to a read error.

Co-extracting RNA and DNA was done with 20-30 mg of unsorted bulk tissue as input. Patients underwent resection of primary liver carcinoma. Germline values: CDR1 MNHEY, CDR2 SVGAGI. The CDR3 extends over 15 amino acids. The sequence came from a man aged 40-49 years with primary liver carcinoma and hepatitis B virus infection. Material for sequencing was tumor-adjacent normal liver tissue. This chain uses TRBV6-5 with TRBJ2-7; TRBD1 or TRBD2 may be the D gene (5 bases each). CDR3 sequence (DNA): TGTGCCAGCAGCGTGCGTGCGGTGGGGACCTACGGGCAGTACTTC. Protein product: CASSVRAVGTYGQYF.